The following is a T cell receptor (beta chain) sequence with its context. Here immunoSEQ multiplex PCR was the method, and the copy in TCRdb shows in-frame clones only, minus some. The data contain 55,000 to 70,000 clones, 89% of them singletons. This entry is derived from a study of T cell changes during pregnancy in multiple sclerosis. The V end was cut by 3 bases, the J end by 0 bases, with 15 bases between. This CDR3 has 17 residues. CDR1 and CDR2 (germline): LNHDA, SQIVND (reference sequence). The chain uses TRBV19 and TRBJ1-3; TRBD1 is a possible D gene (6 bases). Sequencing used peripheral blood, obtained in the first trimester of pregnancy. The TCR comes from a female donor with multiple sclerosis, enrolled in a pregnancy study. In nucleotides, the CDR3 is TGTGCCAGTAGTATGGGGCAGGGGTCCTACTCTGGAAACACCATATATTTT. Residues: CASSMGQGSYSGNTIYF.